This passage covers 14 T cell receptor beta chains from one sample sequenced in a study of neurological immune-mediated disorders. TCRdb recomputed calls from the 5' RACE reads with MiXCR, one row per CDR3 protein. The table records more than 45,000 distinct CDR3 sequences, roughly 2.5% of them present only once. The sequenced sample was PBMCs. All receptors come from a man aged 50 or older with multiple sclerosis.

This clonotype was picked up many times. The gene calls are TRBV11-2 and TRBJ2-6; D remains unclear. The CDR3 contains 14 residues. The germline V gene has CDR1 SGHAT and CDR2 FQNNGV. The V gene lost 4 bases and the J gene lost 0 bases, with 4 bases spanning the gap. The CDR3 here is CASSYSSGANVLTF. CDR3 DNA: TGTGCCAGCAGCTACAGCTCTGGGGCCAACGTCCTGACTTTC.

V gene TRBV20-1 combines with J gene TRBJ1-2; TRBD1 aligns across 7 bases. The CDR3 contains 13 residues. The J segment lost 8 bases and the V segment lost 7 bases, leaving 13 bases of the junction unmatched. Germline loops: CDR1 DFQATT, CDR2 SNEGSKA (reference sequence). The CDR3 region is CSDPGKGAEGYTF. The DNA for the CDR3 is TGCAGTGACCCGGGAAAGGGGGCGGAAGGCTACACCTTC.

This clonotype was counted ten times or more. This chain joins TRBV7-6 and TRBJ2-3, with D unclear. The germline V gene has CDR1 SGHVS and CDR2 FNYEAQ. The CDR3 has 11 residues. With 7 bases removed from V and 4 bases from J, the gap between germline ends came to 6 bases. The CDR3 is CASTNSDTQYF. In DNA, the CDR3 is TGTGCCAGCACGAACTCAGATACGCAGTATTTT.

This clonotype was recorded at least ten times. The chain recombines TRBV5-1 with TRBJ1-6; possible D gene TRBD1, 5 bases. Germline CDR1 is SGHRS and CDR2 is YFSETQ. Trimming left V 3 bases short and J 13 bases short, with 20 bases between. CDR3 length: 15 residues. The CDR3 DNA reads TGCGCCAGCAGCTCCTTGGGGGGAGAAGGGACCCCCCTCCACTTT. Translation: CASSSLGGEGTPLHF.

Many counts were recorded for this clonotype. The V and J genes are TRBV11-2 and TRBJ1-3, with D tentatively TRBD1 (6 bases). The CDR3 has 16 residues. The germline V and J ends were trimmed by 6 bases and 0 bases, with 15 bases remaining between them. The V gene's germline CDR1 is SGHAT and CDR2 FQNNGV. The DNA for the CDR3 is TGTGCCAGCAGGTCCGAGGGGGTTAGCTCTGGAAACACCATATATTTT. It yields the protein CASRSEGVSSGNTIYF. Variable domain in full (rest from reference TRBV11-2 and TRBJ1-3): EAGVAQSPRYKIIEKRQSVAFWCNPISGHATLYWYQQILGQGPKLLIQFQNNGVVDDSQLPKDRFSAERLKGVDSTLKIQPAKLEDSAVYLCASRSEGVSSGNTIYFGEGSWLTVV.

This clonotype was recorded many times. The rearrangement links TRBV20-1 to TRBJ1-1; weak D call: TRBD1 (5 bases). Germline V CDR1 and CDR2: DFQATT, SNEGSKA (reference sequence). The CDR3 loop spans 14 amino acids. Trimming stripped 0 bases from V and 4 bases from J, with 12 bases between. CDR3 in amino acids: CSARDGQGVTEAFF. The CDR3 coding sequence is TGCAGTGCTAGAGATGGGCAGGGAGTCACTGAAGCTTTCTTT.

The chain carries TRBV5-1 and TRBJ2-3; maybe TRBD2 (7 bases). Germline-derived CDR1 and CDR2 are SGHRS and YFSETQ. CDR3 size: 15 residues. Trimming left V 3 bases short and J 4 bases short, with 15 bases between. In DNA, the CDR3 is TGCGCCAGCAGCTCGTTGGGGGGGCTTTCAGATACGCAGTATTTT. Amino acids: CASSSLGGLSDTQYF.

In this sample, this clonotype turned up many times. CDR3 protein: CAINPSGGYNEQFF. The CDR3 DNA reads as TGTGCCATCAACCCTAGCGGGGGATACAATGAGCAGTTCTTC. V gene TRBV10-3 combines with J gene TRBJ2-1; 10 nucleotides line up with TRBD2. With V trimmed by 7 bases and J by 4 bases, 4 bases remained unmatched. Germline CDR1 and CDR2: ENHRY and SYGVKD. CDR3 length: 14 residues.

This clonotype occurred many times. A junction boundary mismatches the germline segment, possibly from a read error. V is TRBV20-1 and J is TRBJ2-1, with 7 bases that match TRBD1. The V gene's germline CDR1 is DFQATT and CDR2 SNEGSKA (reference sequence). The CDR3 loop spans 14 amino acids. CDR3 nucleotide sequence: TGCAGTGCAAGAGACAGGGAAACCTACAATGAGCAGTTCTTC. Protein product: CSARDRETYNEQFF.

This clonotype was observed at least ten times. The junction differs from germline at one of its ends, possibly a read error. The V and J genes are TRBV7-2 and TRBJ2-7, with a tentative D call TRBD2 (7 bases). This CDR3 spans 13 amino acids. CDR1 SGHTA and CDR2 FQGNSA come from the germline V gene. CDR3 nucleotides: TGTGCCAGCAGCCCAGGTGGGCGGGGGCGACCCCTCTTC. Its translation: CASSPGGRGRPLF.

The sample holds many counts of this clonotype. The chain joins TRBV20-1 to TRBJ1-6; 7 bases line up with TRBD1. V lost 0 bases, J lost 8 bases, and 10 bases stayed unmatched. Germline CDR1 and CDR2: DFQATT and SNEGSKA (reference sequence). This CDR3 contains 16 residues. DNA of the CDR3: TGCAGTGCTAGAGAAAGTGGCAGGGGGATGTATTCACCCCTCCACTTT. Its protein product is CSARESGRGMYSPLHF.

This clonotype was picked up many times. V and J are TRBV4-3 and TRBJ1-5, with 7 bases aligning to TRBD1. V shed 2 bases, J shed 5 bases, and the junction held 15 bases outside the gene matches. Germline loops: CDR1 LGHNA, CDR2 YSLEER. CDR3 length equals 18 residues. The CDR3 DNA reads as TGCGCCAGCAGCCAAAATCGGGACAGCGGAACGCTACATCAGCCCCAGCATTTT. Amino acids: CASSQNRDSGTLHQPQHF.

With respect to this clonotype: This may arise from a read error, as a much more abundant clone is one base away. The chain uses TRBV29-1 and TRBJ2-5, with D possibly TRBD1 on 5 matching bases. Trimming pared 7 bases from V and 5 bases from J, leaving 14 bases between. The germline V gene has CDR1 SQVTM and CDR2 ANQGSEA. The CDR3 totals 12 residues. The chain's CDR3 is CSDRQGSETQYF. The DNA of the CDR3 is TGCAGCGATCGTCAGGGCAGCGAGACCCAGTACTTC.

This clonotype was counted many times. This rearrangement joins TRBV6-5 to TRBJ2-5; D gene unclear. This CDR3 region has 12 residues. The V gene lost 8 bases and the J gene lost 1 base, with 8 bases spanning the gap. Germline CDR1 and CDR2: MNHEY and SVGAGI. The CDR3 is CASRETQETQYF. In DNA, the CDR3 is TGTGCCAGCCGCGAGACCCAAGAGACCCAGTACTTC.